Following are 17 T cell receptor beta chains from one sample sequenced in a study of neurological immune-mediated disorders. TCRdb processed the 5' RACE reads anew with MiXCR; each CDR3 protein has one entry. The sample carries some 20,000 distinct CDR3 sequences, about 15% recorded once. The specimen sequenced was CD4+ T cells from blood. These receptors all come from a woman aged 60-75 years with HTLV-1-associated myelopathy (HAM/TSP).

This clonotype came up many times. The chain couples TRBV6-2 or TRBV6-3 to TRBJ2-3, with 9 bases identical to TRBD2. Trimming at V came to 7 bases and at J to 14 bases, leaving 13 bases not matched to a gene. In germline, CDR1 is MNHEY, CDR2 SVGEGT. The CDR3 totals 13 residues. The CDR3 DNA follows: TGTGCCAGCACCCCGTCCAGGACTAGCGCAATGTATTTT. Its protein product is CASTPSRTSAMYF.

This clonotype was counted many times. The V call is TRBV5-1, the J call TRBJ2-3; 9 bases line up with TRBD2. Germline V gives CDR1 SGHRS, CDR2 YFSETQ. The CDR3 covers 16 residues. The V and J ends lost 4 bases and 1 base, in that order; junction bases with no gene match: 7. The CDR3 DNA is TGCGCCAGCAGCGCCCGACTAGCGGTGGGCACAGATACGCAGTATTTT. Translated: CASSARLAVGTDTQYF.

Many counts were recorded for this clonotype. V is TRBV7-2 and J is TRBJ2-3; 8 bases are a match to TRBD2. Germline CDR1 and CDR2: SGHTA and FQGNSA. This CDR3 region has 14 residues. The junction had 6 bases not matched to a gene; V was cut back by 6 bases and J by 4 bases. The CDR3 protein is CASSWSGSADTQYF. CDR3 nucleotides: TGTGCCAGCAGTTGGAGCGGGAGCGCAGATACGCAGTATTTT.

J is TRBJ1-1 and V is TRBV7-9; D is unclear. Germline V CDR1 and CDR2: SEHNR, FQNEAQ (reference sequence). The length of the CDR3 is 15 residues. V lost 0 bases to trimming and J lost 7 bases, with 15 bases between them. CDR3 in DNA: TGTGCCAGCAGCTTAGCTAGACCGACTAGGGTTGAAGCTTTCTTT. Translating gives CASSLARPTRVEAFF.

This clonotype was picked up many times. The chain combines TRBV5-5 with TRBJ1-1; perhaps TRBD1 as D (5 bases). This CDR3 spans 18 amino acids. Germline assignment: CDR1 SGHKS and CDR2 YYEKEE (reference sequence). Trimming took 0 bases from V and 2 from J, leaving 20 bases between them. The CDR3 is CASSLDVGGRGINTEAFF. In DNA form, the CDR3 reads TGTGCCAGCAGCTTGGATGTGGGGGGACGAGGGATAAACACTGAAGCTTTCTTT.

In its sample, this clonotype was seen a few times. The chain has TRBV20-1 and TRBJ2-2; 13 nucleotides match TRBD2. The V segment lost 0 bases and the J segment 4 bases; nucleotides outside the gene matches: 5. In germline, CDR1 is DFQATT, CDR2 SNEGSKA (reference sequence). The CDR3 sequence is 17 residues long. The CDR3 nucleotides read TGCAGTGCTAGAGACCTACTAGCGGGGGGGACCACCGGGGAGCTGTTTTTT. Protein sequence: CSARDLLAGGTTGELFF.

This clonotype appeared many times. The chain is built from TRBV20-1 and TRBJ2-3, with D perhaps matching TRBD2 (6 bases). The CDR3 is 16 residues long. CDR1 is DFQATT, CDR2 SNEGSKA, per germline (reference sequence). V was trimmed by 0 bases and J by 4 bases, leaving 17 bases between them. Here the CDR3 reads CSARDYGGFGADTQYF. The CDR3 nucleotides read TGCAGTGCTAGAGATTACGGGGGATTTGGGGCAGATACGCAGTATTTT.

In its sample, this clonotype was seen many times. The chain has TRBV3-1 and TRBJ1-4; tentative D call: TRBD1 (6 bases). Trimming stripped 4 bases from V and 3 bases from J, with 12 bases between. The CDR3 contains 15 residues. Germline loops: CDR1 LGHDT, CDR2 YNNKEL (reference sequence). CDR3 amino acids: CASSPQGGANEKLFF. The CDR3 nucleotides read TGTGCCAGCAGCCCCCAAGGGGGAGCTAATGAAAAACTGTTTTTT.

The genes are TRBV5-1 and TRBJ1-1; 9 nucleotides agree with TRBD1. CDR3 length equals 15 residues. CDR1 SGHRS and CDR2 YFSETQ come from the germline V gene. The trim removed 4 bases at V and 9 bases at J, leaving 13 bases unmatched. CDR3 nucleotide sequence: TGCGCCAGCAGCACAACCCCGGGACAGGGAGAGAAAGCTTTCTTT. It is translated as CASSTTPGQGEKAFF.

In this sample, this clonotype turned up once. A much larger clone differs by one base, so this may be a read error. This rearrangement joins TRBV4-1 to TRBJ2-1; no clear D. Germline assignment: CDR1 MGHRA and CDR2 YSYEKL. With 3 bases removed from V and 0 bases from J, the gap between germline ends came to 15 bases. This CDR3 comprises 17 residues. This CDR3 reads CASSHHISQSSYNEQFF. The CDR3 region has the DNA TGCGCCAGCAGCCACCATATCTCCCAGAGCTCCTACAATGAGCAGTTCTTC.

This clonotype has at least ten counts. The chain links TRBV21-1 to TRBJ1-4; no check of the table's D call, TRBD1, against the DNA was made. TRBV21-1 is a listed pseudogene. The CDR3 contains 13 residues. The CDR3: CASTPGRGEKLFF. DNA for the CDR3: TGTGCCAGCACCCCAGGGCGTGGCGAAAAACTGTTTTTT.

By its share, this clonotype is medium-sized (0.01 to 0.1%). J is TRBJ2-6 and V is TRBV14; 10 positions agree with TRBD1. The V segment lost 4 bases and the J segment 0 bases; nucleotides outside the gene matches: 6. The CDR3 has 18 amino acids. Germline CDR1 is SGHDN and CDR2 is FVKESK. The CDR3 nucleotides are TGTGCCAGCAGCCCTAGAGGGACAGGGGCCTCTGGGGCCAACGTCCTGACTTTC. Translating gives CASSPRGTGASGANVLTF.

This clonotype was counted at least ten times. The rearrangement links TRBV5-5 to TRBJ2-5, with TRBD1 identical over 8 bases. Germline trimming cut 0 bases from V and 2 bases from J; bases unmatched to any gene: 6. CDR1 is SGHKS, CDR2 YYEKEE, per germline (reference sequence). This CDR3 contains 16 residues. The CDR3 DNA sequence: TGTGCCAGCAGCTTGGATCCAGGGGGCTGGCAAGAGACCCAGTACTTC. The encoded protein is CASSLDPGGWQETQYF.

This clonotype was counted at least ten times. In this CDR3 the conserved last residue, phenylalanine or tryptophan, is missing, so a read error is likely. V gene TRBV5-1 combines with J gene TRBJ2-7; 10 bases fit TRBD1. Germline CDR1 is SGHRS and CDR2 is YFSETQ. This CDR3 has 17 amino acids. Trimming removed 0 bases from V and 3 bases from J; junction bases left unmatched: 9. CDR3 bases: TGCGCCAGCAGCTTGGGACAGGGGGCGGGCTCCTACTACGAGCAGTACATC. Amino acid sequence: CASSLGQGAGSYYEQYI.

This clonotype was seen a handful of times. The chain carries TRBV15 and TRBJ1-5, with D possibly being TRBD1 (5 bases). Per germline, CDR1 LNHNV and CDR2 YYDKDF (reference sequence). The CDR3 loop spans 16 amino acids. Deletions cut 3 bases from V and 0 bases from J, with 12 bases between. CDR3 amino acids: CATSRGTRPSNQPQHF. CDR3 nucleotides: TGTGCCACCAGCAGGGGGACCCGACCTAGCAATCAGCCCCAGCATTTT.

This clonotype was recorded many times. The chain carries TRBV20-1 and TRBJ1-5; maybe TRBD1 (5 bases). Germline V gives CDR1 DFQATT, CDR2 SNEGSKA (reference sequence). V was cut by 1 base and J by 5 bases, with 12 bases left in between. This CDR3 comprises 14 residues. The DNA of the CDR3 is TGCAGTGCTAGAGCAGGGAGGAGCGATCAGCCCCAGCATTTT. It is translated as CSARAGRSDQPQHF.

This clonotype is deemed medium-sized. The rearrangement joins TRBV3-1 to TRBJ1-2; TRBD1 matches at 9 bases. CDR3 length equals 14 residues. Trimming removed 4 bases from V and 11 bases from J; junction bases left unmatched: 11. The germline CDR1 and CDR2 sequences are LGHDT and YNNKEL (reference sequence). The CDR3 nucleotides read TGTGCCAGCAGCCCTCGACAGGGGGACGCGATGTACACCTTC. Amino acids: CASSPRQGDAMYTF.